These 29 T cell receptor beta chains share one sample of origin, sequenced in a study of T cell repertoires in cytomegalovirus infection. One entry per CDR3 protein, called by TCRdb with MiXCR from the reads. The sample records around 450,000 distinct CDR3 sequences, around 32% being singletons. Sequencing was performed on PBMCs. These receptors were collected from a human donor in good health (CMV status not recorded). Some clones in this sample may be carry-over from other donors' samples.

This clonotype was observed at least ten times. The genes are TRBV4-3 and TRBJ2-1; D might be TRBD1 (5 bases). This CDR3 has 17 residues. The germline V gene has CDR1 LGHNA and CDR2 YSLEER. Deletions cut 0 bases from V and 0 bases from J, with 12 bases between. CDR3 sequence reads: CASSQDLSRGSYNEQFF. The DNA for the CDR3 is TGCGCCAGCAGCCAAGATCTAAGTAGGGGCTCCTACAATGAGCAGTTCTTC.

This clonotype appeared a few times. This rearrangement joins TRBV6-5 to TRBJ1-2; 7 bases are shared with TRBD1. With V trimmed by 6 bases and J by 1 base, 5 bases remained unmatched. Germline CDR1 MNHEY, CDR2 SVGAGI. The CDR3 runs 14 residues. The CDR3 region is CASRRDRSNYGYTF. CDR3 DNA sequence: TGTGCCAGCAGGAGGGACAGAAGTAACTATGGCTACACCTTC.

This clonotype came up a few times. The V call is TRBV6-6, the J call TRBJ1-5; D is ambiguous. V lost 4 bases and J 6 bases, leaving 7 bases between the germline ends. This CDR3 is built from 12 residues. The germline CDR1 and CDR2 sequences are MNHNY and SVGAGI (reference sequence). CDR3 DNA: TGTGCCAGCAGTTCCAGATTTCAGCCCCAGCATTTT. Residues: CASSSRFQPQHF.

This chain joins TRBV7-9 and TRBJ2-1; 9 positions match TRBD1. Trimming cost V 4 bases and J 3 bases; bases outside gene matches: 7. CDR1 is SEHNR and CDR2 is FQNEAQ in the germline V gene (reference sequence). There are 16 residues in the CDR3. CDR3: CASSSRQGVGYNEQFF. The CDR3 region has the DNA TGTGCCAGCAGCTCTCGACAGGGGGTGGGCTACAATGAGCAGTTCTTC.

The genes are TRBV20-1 and TRBJ1-6; the D is unclear. Germline assignment: CDR1 DFQATT and CDR2 SNEGSKA (reference sequence). The CDR3 runs 19 residues. Trimming removed 0 bases from V and 4 bases from J, with 22 bases in between. The CDR3 DNA sequence: TGCAGTGCTAGAGAGGGCCGCATCGGAGCCCTCTTTTATAATTCACCCCTCCACTTT. Translated, it gives CSAREGRIGALFYNSPLHF.

The J gene is TRBJ1-1, the V gene TRBV20-1; D is perhaps TRBD1 (5 bases). The length of the CDR3 is 11 residues. The V and J ends lost 5 bases and 4 bases respectively, with 8 bases between them. Germline CDR1 is DFQATT and CDR2 is SNEGSKA (reference sequence). CDR3 loop: CSAGAGTEAFF. The CDR3 DNA reads TGCAGTGCTGGGGCTGGCACTGAAGCTTTCTTT.

The rearrangement links TRBV4-3 to TRBJ2-1; the D gene is possibly TRBD2 (5 bases). CDR3 length: 17 residues. Germline values: CDR1 LGHNA, CDR2 YSLEER. V was trimmed by 2 bases and J by 2 bases, leaving 16 bases between them. CDR3 nucleotides: TGCGCCAGCAGCCAAAATGCGAGGACTTCCCCCTACAATGAGCAGTTCTTC. Translation: CASSQNARTSPYNEQFF.

As concerns this clonotype: The junction departs from the called germline gene at one end, perhaps through a read error. CDR3 region: CAGSSHSGANVLTF. CDR3 sequence (DNA): TGTGCCGGCAGCTCCCACTCTGGGGCCAACGTCCTGACTTTC. This chain joins TRBV7-3 and TRBJ2-6; no firm D call. The V gene's germline CDR1 is SGHTA and CDR2 FQGTGA. The CDR3 length is 14 residues.

This clonotype appeared many times. The chain has TRBV6-1 and TRBJ1-1; possible D gene TRBD1, 5 bases. Germline V gene data show CDR1 as MNHNS and CDR2 as SASEGT. This CDR3 is 14 amino acids long. V was clipped by 8 bases and J by 3 bases, with 16 bases between them. CDR3 sequence: CASRDGLRDTEAFF. The DNA of the CDR3 is TGTGCCAGCCGGGACGGATTGAGGGACACTGAAGCTTTCTTT.

The gene calls are TRBV28 and TRBJ1-2; tentatively, D is TRBD1 (6 bases). Trimming left V 2 bases short and J 6 bases short, with 10 bases between. The CDR3 extends over 13 amino acids. CDR1 and CDR2 from the germline V gene are MDHEN and SYDVKM. The CDR3 is CASSLLKGDGYTF. CDR3 nucleotides: TGTGCCAGCAGTTTACTGAAGGGGGATGGCTACACCTTC.

The sample holds one count of this clonotype. This chain joins TRBV6-5 and TRBJ2-7, with 11 bases that match TRBD1. The CDR3 has 16 amino acids. The germline CDR1 and CDR2 sequences are MNHEY and SVGAGI. V gave up 0 bases and J gave up 3 bases; unmatched junction bases: 4. Here the CDR3 DNA reads TGTGCCAGCAGTTACTCGACCGGGACAGGGGGCTACGAGCAGTACTTC. Translated: CASSYSTGTGGYEQYF.

Note on this clonotype: The junction differs from germline at one of its ends, possibly a read error. This rearrangement joins TRBV29-1 to TRBJ2-5; 9 bases are a match to TRBD1. CDR1 is SQVTM, CDR2 ANQGSEA, per germline. There are 15 residues in the CDR3. The CDR3 nucleotides read TGCAGCGTTGAAGGAGGGGACAGGGATCAAGAGACCAAGTACTTC. Translation gives CSVEGGDRDQETKYF.

This clonotype showed up many times. The chain combines TRBV5-8 with TRBJ2-1; TRBD2 matches at 10 bases. The junction had 9 bases not matched to a gene; V was cut back by 4 bases and J by 8 bases. CDR1 and CDR2 (germline): SGHTS, YDEGEE. The CDR3 length is 15 residues. The CDR3 is CASSEASGGIDEQFF. In nucleotides, the CDR3 is TGTGCCAGCAGCGAAGCTAGCGGGGGTATAGATGAGCAGTTCTTC.

The sample holds a few counts of this clonotype. The rearrangement links TRBV19 to TRBJ2-7; 7 nucleotides line up with TRBD1. Germline values: CDR1 LNHDA, CDR2 SQIVND (reference sequence). CDR3 length: 15 amino acids. V lost 6 bases and J lost 0; bases outside the gene matches: 8. CDR3 in amino acids: CASSTATGASYEQYF. CDR3 coding DNA: TGTGCCAGTAGCACCGCAACAGGGGCCTCCTACGAGCAGTACTTC. The variable domain in full, with the rest retrieved from reference TRBV19 and TRBJ2-7, is DGGITQSPKYLFRKEGQNVTLSCEQNLNHDAMYWYRQDPGQGLRLIYYSQIVNDFQKGDIAEGYSVSREKKESFPLTVTSAQKNPTAFYLCASSTATGASYEQYFGPGTRLTVT.

There are a few counts of this clonotype. J is TRBJ1-1 and V is TRBV5-6, with D possibly TRBD1 on 6 matching bases. The CDR3 sequence is 18 residues long. Trimming shortened V by 2 bases and J by 7 bases, and 27 bases separated the two germline ends. Germline values: CDR1 SGHDT, CDR2 YYEEEE. DNA for the CDR3: TGTGCCAGCAGCTTAAAAACCGGGACATTCATCCTAACTAATGAAGCTTTCTTT. Amino acids: CASSLKTGTFILTNEAFF.

This clonotype turned up a few times. The J gene is TRBJ2-7, the V gene TRBV7-9, with a possible D match to TRBD1 (6 bases). This CDR3 is 14 amino acids long. V shed 4 bases and J shed 6 bases, with 16 bases lying between them. The germline CDR1 and CDR2 sequences are SEHNR and FQNEAQ (reference sequence). CDR3 sequence reads: CASSSKDSSFEQYF. CDR3 in DNA: TGTGCCAGCAGCTCCAAGGACAGTAGTTTCGAGCAGTACTTC. Variable domain in full (rest from reference TRBV7-9 and TRBJ2-7): DTGVSQNPRHKITKRGQNVTFRCDPISEHNRLYWYRQTLGQGPEFLTYFQNEAQLEKSRLLSDRFSAERPKGSFSTLEIQRTEQGDSAMYLCASSSKDSSFEQYFGPGTRLTVT.

The chain joins TRBV28 to TRBJ1-5; 11 nucleotides agree with TRBD1. The CDR3 loop spans 14 amino acids. CDR1 is MDHEN, CDR2 SYDVKM, per germline. Trimming at V came to 10 bases and at J to 7 bases, leaving 9 bases not matched to a gene. Written as DNA, the CDR3 is TGTGCCACCGAGGACAGGGGGCTAGGGCAGCCCCAGCATTTT. Its translation is CATEDRGLGQPQHF.

This clonotype occurred a few times. The chain carries TRBV12-3 or TRBV12-4 and TRBJ2-3; 7 nucleotides line up with TRBD2. V lost 7 bases, J lost 2 bases, and 6 bases stayed unmatched. The CDR3 extends over 14 amino acids. The DNA for the CDR3 is TGTGCCAGCACCAACCGGGGGGTCACAGATACGCAGTATTTT. Translating it yields CASTNRGVTDTQYF.

Concerning this clonotype itself: One end of the junction is discordant with germline, which a read error may explain. This chain links TRBV7-7 with TRBJ2-7; a weak D match, TRBD1 (6 bases). The length of the CDR3 is 13 residues. Germline lookup yields CDR1 SSHAT and CDR2 FNYEAQ (reference sequence). The chain's CDR3 is CASSPNREYEQYF. CDR3 bases: TGTGCTAGCAGCCCTAACAGGGAATACGAGCAGTACTTC.

There are a few counts of this clonotype. The chain employs TRBV6-5 and TRBJ2-5; 12 bases map to TRBD2. CDR1 is MNHEY, CDR2 SVGAGI, per germline. Unmatched junction bases numbered 2, after V lost 3 bases and J lost 0 bases. CDR3 size: 16 residues. The CDR3 sequence is CASSYGLAGNQETQYF. The CDR3 nucleotides are TGTGCCAGCAGTTATGGACTAGCGGGGAACCAAGAGACCCAGTACTTC.

CDR3 DNA sequence: TGTGCCAGCAGGACTGCGGGGGCTTACACCGGGGAGCTGTTTTTT. Protein sequence: CASRTAGAYTGELFF. This chain uses TRBV11-2 with TRBJ2-2; a possible D gene is TRBD2 (7 bases). The CDR3 runs to 15 residues. The V and J ends lost 6 bases and 3 bases respectively, with 14 bases between them. Germline V lookup: CDR1 SGHAT, CDR2 FQNNGV. The variable domain in full, with the rest retrieved from reference TRBV11-2 and TRBJ2-2, is EAGVAQSPRYKIIEKRQSVAFWCNPISGHATLYWYQQILGQGPKLLIQFQNNGVVDDSQLPKDRFSAERLKGVDSTLKIQPAKLEDSAVYLCASRTAGAYTGELFFGEGSRLTVL.

V usage is TRBV6-5 and J usage is TRBJ2-3; a possible D gene is TRBD1 (5 bases). Germline V gives CDR1 MNHEY, CDR2 SVGAGI. V was trimmed by 5 bases and J by 2 bases, leaving 14 bases between them. The CDR3 has 15 amino acids. CDR3 nucleotide sequence: TGTGCCAGCAGTGTGCGCGGACAAGACACAGATACGCAGTATTTT. Translation: CASSVRGQDTDTQYF.

The CDR3 region is CASSGSGDSSGANVLTF. DNA for the CDR3: TGCGCCAGCAGCGGAAGCGGGGACAGCTCTGGGGCCAACGTCCTGACTTTC. V usage is TRBV10-2 and J usage is TRBJ2-6, with D perhaps being TRBD1 or TRBD2 (7 bases each). Trimming shortened V by 6 bases and J by 0 bases, and 15 bases separated the two germline ends. The CDR3 extends over 17 amino acids. The germline V gene encodes CDR1 WSHSY and CDR2 SAAADI.

This clonotype was found many times. J is TRBJ1-5 and V is TRBV7-2; D might be TRBD1 (5 bases). The CDR3 covers 14 residues. Trimming removed 5 bases from V and 7 bases from J, with 15 bases in between. Germline assignment: CDR1 SGHTA and CDR2 FQGNSA. As DNA, the CDR3 is TGTGCCAGCAGCCCATGGGGCCTGCCCCAGCCCCAGCATTTT. Protein: CASSPWGLPQPQHF.

This clonotype has at least ten counts. The chain couples TRBV12-3 or TRBV12-4 to TRBJ1-5; TRBD1 might be the D (5 bases). V was shortened by 5 bases and J by 3 bases, with 11 bases between the two germline ends. The length of the CDR3 is 14 residues. CDR3 in amino acids: CASSGDGTNQPQHF. Written as DNA, the CDR3 is TGTGCCAGCAGTGGGGACGGGACCAATCAGCCCCAGCATTTT.

This chain links TRBV5-6 with TRBJ2-1, with no clear D. V lost 4 bases and J lost 4, with 15 bases in between. Germline V CDR1 and CDR2: SGHDT, YYEEEE. This CDR3 comprises 15 residues. The CDR3 reads CASSPGTSQYNEQFF. In nucleotides, the CDR3 is TGTGCCAGCAGCCCCGGAACGAGTCAATACAATGAGCAGTTCTTC.

This rearrangement joins TRBV30 to TRBJ1-5; no reliable D call. CDR3 length: 14 residues. V lost 1 base and J lost 0, with 7 bases in between. In germline, CDR1 is GTSNPN, CDR2 SVGIG (reference sequence). The CDR3 nucleotides are TGTGCCTGGAGTGCTCTTTATAGCAATCAGCCCCAGCATTTT. This sequence encodes CAWSALYSNQPQHF.

This clonotype was detected only a few times. This chain joins TRBV19 and TRBJ2-1; no definite D call. The V end was cut by 5 bases, the J end by 9 bases, with 17 bases between. There are 14 residues in the CDR3. Per the germline V gene, CDR1 is LNHDA and CDR2 is SQIVND (reference sequence). CDR3 DNA: TGTGCCAGTAGTCCCCCTAGGGTGTGGGGTGAGCAGTTCTTC. It is translated as CASSPPRVWGEQFF.

The J gene is TRBJ2-2, the V gene TRBV24-1, with TRBD1 matching over 10 bases. J gave up 5 bases and V 1 base, and 3 bases lay outside the gene matches. The CDR3 has 16 amino acids. CDR1 and CDR2 (germline): KGHDR, SFDVKD. CDR3 residues: CATSDFLGQGTGELFF. The DNA for the CDR3 is TGTGCCACCAGTGATTTCCTGGGACAGGGGACCGGGGAGCTGTTTTTT.